This T cell receptor beta chain was documented in a study of cytomegalovirus exposure and HLA in healthy donors. Whole-study findings and limits: Most CMV-associated TCR beta chains appeared HLA-restricted in a later analysis.

Donors consisted of healthy bone marrow donors. About this clone itself: Its antigen is undetermined.

Looked up from germline, CDR1 is SGHKS and CDR2 is YYEKEE (reference sequence). This CDR3 has 12 amino acids. V lost 7 bases to trimming and J lost 7 bases; unmatched junction nucleotides: 4. PCR used 60 Vbeta primers and 13 Jbeta primers. Clones were sequenced by immunoSEQ multiplex PCR, and TCRdb holds only the in-frame ones, with some missing. The sample lists approximately 59,000 clones; roughly two thirds were seen once. Sequenced material: PBMCs. This TCR was recovered from a man in his forties in good health and CMV-seropositive. The chain joins TRBV5-5 to TRBJ2-7; TRBD1 matches at 11 bases. CDR3 loop: CASGQGAGEQYF. The CDR3 coding sequence is TGTGCCAGCGGACAGGGGGCTGGGGAGCAGTACTTC.